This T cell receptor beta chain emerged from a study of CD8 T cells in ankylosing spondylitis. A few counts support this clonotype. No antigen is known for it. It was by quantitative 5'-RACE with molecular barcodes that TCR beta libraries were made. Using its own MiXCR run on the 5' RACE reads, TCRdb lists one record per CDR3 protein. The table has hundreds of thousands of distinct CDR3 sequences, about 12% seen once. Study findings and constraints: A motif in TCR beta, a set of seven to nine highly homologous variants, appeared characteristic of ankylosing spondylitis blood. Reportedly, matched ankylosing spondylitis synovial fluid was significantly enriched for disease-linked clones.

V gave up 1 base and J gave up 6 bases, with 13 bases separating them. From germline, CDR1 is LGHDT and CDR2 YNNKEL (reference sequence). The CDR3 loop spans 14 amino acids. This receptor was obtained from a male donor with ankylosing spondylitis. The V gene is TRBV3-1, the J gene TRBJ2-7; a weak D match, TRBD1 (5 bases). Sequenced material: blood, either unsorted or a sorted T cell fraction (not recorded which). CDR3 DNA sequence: TGTGCCAGCAGCCAAGGGGGCCAGGTCGCCGAGCAGTACTTC. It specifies CASSQGGQVAEQYF.